This TCR beta chain was recovered during a study of human T cells and chemical hapten exposure. The time point denotes: patch test 2, 6 weeks after DPC sensitization. Indicated treatment: therapeutic diphenylcyclopropenone sensitization with weekly scalp DPC. This clonotype was seen a handful of times. This CDR3 is 14 amino acids long. Per the germline V gene, CDR1 is SGHRS and CDR2 is YFSETQ. V trimming: 4 bases; J trimming: 4 bases; junction bases outside the gene matches: 6. TCRdb processed the RACE reads anew with MiXCR; each CDR3 protein has one entry. The data contain 120,000 to 150,000 distinct CDR3 sequences, about 10% of them singletons.

The sequence was obtained from a woman aged 45 to 65 with alopecia areata. Some clones in this sample may be carry-over from other donors' samples. The chain combines TRBV5-1 with TRBJ2-5, with TRBD1 matching 8 bases. The specimen was whole blood, collected in connection with sensitization to the hapten diphenylcyclopropenone (DPC). CDR3 loop: CASSPSGQAETQYF. The CDR3 DNA is TGCGCCAGCAGCCCGTCGGGACAGGCAGAGACCCAGTACTTC.